This T cell receptor (beta chain) came from a study of shared clonotypes between healthy human individuals. Study as a whole: Serving as donors were a couple of women and a few men, whose ages spanned 18 to 49.

Germline V lookup: CDR1 MDHEN, CDR2 SYDVKM. This CDR3 comprises 13 residues. Losses at the gene ends were 8 bases for V and 2 bases for J; bases not matched to a gene: 0. Genomic DNA (from each subset) was split evenly across several immunoSEQ plates. The repertoire was sequenced with immunoSEQ multiplex PCR; TCRdb's copy has only in-frame clones and lacks some. The data show 1.5 million to 2.5 million clones, about 94% seen once. Findings of the study overall: Limited genetic and exposure-history diversity came from having few donors. Across several donors, naive CD4 shared roughly 5%, naive CD8 more than 3%, memory CD4 2.3%, memory CD8 around 0.36%.

CD8 cells regarded as naive lacked CD45RO, were positively chosen for CCR7, and omitted terminally differentiated effector memory CD45RA+ cells. Concerning this clone: Its matching antigen is unknown.

The TCR sequence derives from a man in his late teens or twenties in good health. The rearrangement joins TRBV28 to TRBJ2-6, with TRBD2 matching 7 bases. Material: naive CD8+ T cells sorted from blood. This chain's CDR3 is CASREAGANVLTF. The CDR3 nucleotides are TGTGCCAGCCGGGAGGCTGGGGCCAACGTCCTGACTTTC.